This T cell receptor (beta chain) was sequenced for a study of shared clonotypes between healthy human individuals. With V trimmed by 2 bases and J by 6 bases, 7 bases remained unmatched. This CDR3 region has 13 residues. CDR1 is GTSNPN, CDR2 SVGIG, per germline (reference sequence). This table comes from immunoSEQ multiplex PCR, and its TCRdb copy is limited to in-frame clones, with some not included. This sample has roughly 1,500,000 clones, with 95% to 99% found just once. Concerning this clone: Its antigen remains unknown.

Study conclusions and caveats: The sharing of 5% to 6.5% of naive CD4 clonotypes was seen across a handful of donors.

There were only Caucasian adults among the donors, and all lived in Nashville, Tennessee. The clonotype comes from a man in his thirties or forties in good health. V usage is TRBV30 and J usage is TRBJ2-7; 7 bases line up with TRBD2. The sequenced sample consisted of naive CD4+ T cells sorted from blood. Subset given: CD45RA+ positively selected. The CDR3 coding sequence is TGTGCCTGGAGTAGTGGGAGGGACGGCGAGCAGTACTTC. Its protein is CAWSSGRDGEQYF.